The subject of this entry is one TCR beta chain. V lost 3 bases to trimming and J lost 6 bases, with 23 bases between them. The CDR3 sequence is 16 residues long. CDR1 DFQATT and CDR2 SNEGSKA come from the germline V gene (reference sequence). Localized lung adenocarcinoma, a non-small cell lung cancer, affected the donors. This sample was taken from a study of CD4 and CD8 cells across lung adenocarcinoma regions. TCRdb used MiXCR to reprocess the PCR reads, holding one entry per CDR3 protein. This sample has 23,000 or so distinct CDR3 sequences, with more than 45% found just once. The TCR comes from a male donor with lung adenocarcinoma. The CD4 and CD8 labels of this study may be unreliable. The sequencing sample was made of CD8+ T cells from the center of a lung tumor. The chain carries TRBV20-1 and TRBJ2-5, with D tentatively TRBD1 or TRBD2 (6 bases each). CDR3 nucleotides: TGCAGTGCTAGTCCCGCAACTAGGGGGGCAGGAAAGACCCAGTACTTC. Amino acids: CSASPATRGAGKTQYF.